Listed below are T cell receptor beta chains from one sample, sequenced in a study of T-cell reconstitution after alpha-beta-depleted transplantation in children. A single record per CDR3 protein comes from TCRdb applying MiXCR to the PCR reads. The table lists some 80,000 distinct CDR3 sequences, around 18% of them singletons. The sample in question was PBMCs, mostly from graft donor cells, obtained 360 days after TCRalphabeta/CD19-depleted stem cell transplant. Every receptor here comes from a male patient aged 2-9 years who had a stem cell transplant for acute lymphoblastic leukemia, so the T cells may come from the graft donor. CDR3s leave out the opening cysteine and the closing phenylalanine or tryptophan. D genes are given only for firm matches.

V gene	D gene	CDR3 protein
TRBV9	.	ASSVLGLFSSYNEQF
TRBV12-3/TRBV12-4	TRBD2	ASVVYGRARDEQF
TRBV6-5	.	ASSYSQKIGSPLH
TRBV10-2	TRBD1	ASLWGQGVTDTQY
TRBV11-3	.	ASSLDPLASYEQY
TRBV3-1	.	ASSQDWKASPLH
TRBV6-5	.	ASSYSPFQETQY
TRBV30	.	AGTRGNYGYT
TRBV30	.	AWADGTYEQY
TRBV12-3/TRBV12-4	TRBD2	ASSQARLGAGGSDTQY
TRBV7-9	.	ASSLTKTTEAF
TRBV25-1	.	ASHRGSGGTQY
TRBV20-1	TRBD2	SAPLAGEVEQY
TRBV12-3/TRBV12-4	.	ASTTGGGSRYNEQF
TRBV25-1	.	ASSEGSTYEQY
TRBV19	.	ASSLYGKGNQPQH